These 13 T cell receptor beta chains originate from one sample sequenced in a study of blood T cell repertoires in COVID-19. Method: immunoSEQ multiplex PCR; TCRdb's copy keeps in-frame clones and lacks some. The sample has fewer than 300,000 clones; nearly 90% are singletons. Sequences were obtained from peripheral blood. The receptors were gathered from a man younger than 30 with active or convalescent COVID-19.

This chain links TRBV27 with TRBJ1-5; 12 positions agree with TRBD1. The V gene end was trimmed by 5 bases and the J gene end by 8 bases; junction bases not matched to a gene: 13. The CDR3 covers 17 residues. In germline, CDR1 is MNHEY, CDR2 SMNVEV (reference sequence). The CDR3 here is CASSPGTGGFRWKPQHF. The CDR3, as DNA: TGTGCCAGCAGTCCCGGGACAGGGGGCTTTAGGTGGAAGCCCCAGCATTTT.

The rearrangement joins TRBV6-4 to TRBJ2-2; the match to TRBD1 covers 10 bases. The ends lost 5 bases at V and 7 bases at J; junction bases unmatched: 7. Per the germline V gene, CDR1 is MRHNA and CDR2 is SNTAGT. The length of the CDR3 is 15 residues. CDR3 protein: CASSPGTGVHGELFF. In nucleotides, the CDR3 is TGTGCCAGCAGTCCCGGGACAGGGGTTCACGGGGAGCTGTTTTTT.

The gene calls are TRBV6-6 and TRBJ2-5; a possible D gene is TRBD2 (6 bases). The CDR3 runs 15 residues. Trimming left V 2 bases short and J 5 bases short, with 15 bases between. Germline V gives CDR1 MNHNY, CDR2 SVGAGI (reference sequence). CDR3 DNA: TGTGCCAGCAGTTACCAGGACTATACGCGGGAGACCCAGTACTTC. This translates into CASSYQDYTRETQYF.

The chain combines TRBV4-2 with TRBJ1-1, with 7 bases matching TRBD1. Losses at the gene ends were 3 bases for V and 1 base for J; bases not matched to a gene: 5. This CDR3 contains 15 residues. CDR1 and CDR2 (germline): LGHNA, YNFKEQ. CDR3 sequence: CASSQAGQRNTEAFF. CDR3 bases: TGTGCCAGCAGCCAGGCGGGACAGCGGAACACTGAAGCTTTCTTT.

This clone was seen only once. The chain has TRBV7-6 and TRBJ2-3; 16 bases map to TRBD2. Unmatched junction bases numbered 3, after V lost 5 bases and J lost 4 bases. The CDR3 sequence is 16 residues long. Germline assignment: CDR1 SGHVS and CDR2 FNYEAQ. CDR3 nucleotide sequence: TGTGCCAGCAGCCCCGGGACTAGCGGGGGGGCAGATACGCAGTATTTT. This codes for CASSPGTSGGADTQYF.

This chain joins TRBV19 and TRBJ2-4, with 11 bases that match TRBD2. Germline CDR1 and CDR2: LNHDA and SQIVND (reference sequence). The trim removed 4 bases at V and 1 base at J, leaving 3 bases unmatched. The CDR3 spans 16 residues. Written as DNA, the CDR3 is TGTGCCAGTAGTACGGGACTAGCGGATGCCAAAAACATTCAGTACTTC. Translated: CASSTGLADAKNIQYF.

V gene TRBV9 combines with J gene TRBJ1-2, with 12 bases that match TRBD1. V shed 4 bases, J shed 6 bases, and the junction held 4 bases outside the gene matches. The CDR3 is made up of 14 amino acids. From germline, CDR1 is SGDLS and CDR2 YYNGEE. The CDR3 here is CASSPGTGGNGYTF. As DNA, the CDR3 is TGTGCCAGCAGCCCAGGGACAGGGGGCAATGGCTACACCTTC.

The chain combines TRBV6-2 or TRBV6-3 with TRBJ2-5, with TRBD2 matching over 9 bases. Trimming at V came to 0 bases and at J to 3 bases, leaving 8 bases not matched to a gene. Germline V gives CDR1 MNHEY, CDR2 SVGEGT. This CDR3 spans 17 amino acids. CDR3 DNA sequence: TGTGCCAGCAGTTACTCGGGCCCCAAGCGGGGGGAAGAGACCCAGTACTTC. It specifies CASSYSGPKRGEETQYF.

This rearrangement joins TRBV29-1 to TRBJ2-1, with TRBD1 matching over 7 bases. The germline gives CDR1 SQVTM, CDR2 ANQGSEA. This CDR3 is 14 amino acids long. The V segment lost 6 bases and the J segment 0 bases; nucleotides outside the gene matches: 5. CDR3 region: CSVDRVNSYNEQFF. Written as DNA, the CDR3 is TGCAGCGTCGACAGGGTAAACTCCTACAATGAGCAGTTCTTC.

The V gene is TRBV9, the J gene TRBJ1-1; 7 bases are shared with TRBD1. The germline gives CDR1 SGDLS, CDR2 YYNGEE. The CDR3 loop spans 14 amino acids. V shed 4 bases, J shed 5 bases, and the junction held 8 bases outside the gene matches. The DNA of the CDR3 is TGTGCCAGCAGCCCGGTCAGCAGGGGGACTGAAGCTTTCTTT. Its translation is CASSPVSRGTEAFF.

The V and J genes are TRBV19 and TRBJ1-6, with D perhaps TRBD1 (5 bases). V lost 3 bases, J lost 6 bases, and 12 bases lay in between. Germline lookup yields CDR1 LNHDA and CDR2 SQIVND (reference sequence). The CDR3 extends over 15 amino acids. CDR3 sequence (DNA): TGTGCCAGTAGTATTGTATGGGGCGGTAATTCACCCCTCCACTTT. Protein: CASSIVWGGNSPLHF. The full variable domain, its missing parts supplied by reference TRBV19 and TRBJ1-6, is DGGITQSPKYLFRKEGQNVTLSCEQNLNHDAMYWYRQDPGQGLRLIYYSQIVNDFQKGDIAEGYSVSREKKESFPLTVTSAQKNPTAFYLCASSIVWGGNSPLHFGNGTRLTVT.

The gene calls are TRBV7-8 and TRBJ2-1; D possibly corresponds to TRBD2 (5 bases). Germline loops: CDR1 SGHVS, CDR2 FQNEAQ. Between the trimmed V and J ends, which lost 4 bases and 7 bases, there was a span of 14 bases. This CDR3 has 14 amino acids. CDR3 sequence (DNA): TGTGCCAGCAGCTGGTCCGGGGTAGATAATGAGCAGTTCTTC. It is translated as CASSWSGVDNEQFF.

The V and J genes are TRBV3-1 (or the pseudogene TRBV3-2) and TRBJ2-3; TRBD2 aligns across 7 bases. This CDR3 has 15 amino acids. CDR1 is LGHDT, CDR2 YNNKEL, per germline (reference sequence). J lost 3 bases, V lost 1 base, and 4 bases had no gene match. CDR3 in DNA: TGTGCCAGCAGCCAAGGGACTAGTTCGACAGATACGCAGTATTTT. This encodes CASSQGTSSTDTQYF.